These 17 T cell receptor beta chains were sequenced from one sample in a study of yellow fever vaccine responses in identical twins (dated by TCRdb to between 2018 and 2020). The library was obtained by RT-PCR. For sequencing, an Illumina HiSeq 2500 was employed. Using fastp at Q25 and MiXCR, TCRdb reprocessed the public reads and kept productive beta chains. Entries that share a CDR3 protein sequence are merged under the most common genes and DNA. This sample comprises approximately 33,000 distinct CDR3 sequences, 50% to 75% of them detected only once. The ten biggest clones cover about 4.5% of the sample. The sample here was T cells from blood (PBMCs), unsorted or a sorted subset (not recorded which), taken before or after yellow fever vaccination (not recorded which). The receptors come from a woman between 18 and 29 years old who received the yellow fever vaccine. Donor details come from another sample of the same person, matched by shared clones.

The V and J genes are TRBV19 and TRBJ2-1; 7 bases align to TRBD2. The CDR3 spans 13 residues. With V trimmed by 8 bases and J by 0 bases, 1 base remained unmatched. CDR1 is LNHDA and CDR2 is SQIVND in the germline V gene (reference sequence). The CDR3 region has the DNA TGTGCCAGTCGACTAGCCTCCTACAATGAGCAGTTCTTC. Translated: CASRLASYNEQFF.

The rearrangement uses TRBV7-3 and TRBJ2-7, with D possibly matching TRBD2 (5 bases). The CDR3 has 15 residues. The V end was cut by 0 bases, the J end by 4 bases, with 13 bases between. From germline, CDR1 is SGHTA and CDR2 FQGTGA. The CDR3, as DNA: TGTGCCAGCAGCTTAACTGTGAGGGCTCCATACGAGCAGTACGTC. Translation gives CASSLTVRAPYEQYV.

This clonotype turned up a few times. The rearrangement joins TRBV18 to TRBJ2-7; no firm D call. The V end was cut by 2 bases, the J end by 4 bases, with 12 bases between. The germline gives CDR1 KGHSH, CDR2 LQKENI. CDR3 size: 14 residues. The CDR3 sequence is CASSPREVVYEQYF. The CDR3 DNA sequence: TGTGCCAGCTCACCAAGGGAAGTAGTGTACGAGCAGTACTTC.

The chain recombines TRBV29-1 with TRBJ2-7, with 7 bases fitting TRBD1. Germline assignment: CDR1 SQVTM and CDR2 ANQGSEA. With V trimmed by 4 bases and J by 5 bases, 11 bases remained unmatched. The CDR3 consists of 14 residues. This CDR3 reads CSVGHRDRVHEQYF. The CDR3 DNA reads as TGCAGCGTTGGACACCGGGACAGAGTCCACGAGCAGTACTTC.

The chain couples TRBV25-1 to TRBJ2-7; 8 positions match TRBD1. This CDR3 region has 15 residues. Germline assignment: CDR1 MGHDK and CDR2 SYGVNS. After removal of 7 bases from V and 2 bases from J, the junction contained 10 bases not matched to a gene. The CDR3 protein is CASKRGGTGPYEQYV. CDR3 bases: TGTGCCAGCAAGAGGGGTGGGACAGGCCCCTACGAGCAGTACGTC.

This chain joins TRBV4-1 and TRBJ1-6, with 7 bases matching TRBD1. V dropped 2 bases and J dropped 4; count of bases not matched to a gene: 8. The CDR3 covers 17 residues. Germline loops: CDR1 MGHRA, CDR2 YSYEKL. CDR3 protein: CASSQLAGTVYNSPLHF. The CDR3 DNA sequence: TGCGCCAGCAGCCAATTAGCCGGGACAGTGTATAATTCACCCCTCCACTTT.

V usage is TRBV29-1 and J usage is TRBJ2-5; D is uncertain. This CDR3 has 15 amino acids. V was shortened by 3 bases and J by 2 bases, with 16 bases between the two germline ends. Germline CDR1 and CDR2: SQVTM and ANQGSEA. The CDR3 DNA reads TGCAGCGTTGACGGAACTGGGGTGCCTCAAGAGACCCAGTACTTC. Translating gives CSVDGTGVPQETQYF.

This clonotype was counted a single time. CDR3 protein: CSAQAVETQYF. DNA of the CDR3: TGCAGCGCACAAGCGGTGGAGACCCAGTACTTC. The V and J genes are TRBV20-1 and TRBJ2-5; a weak D match, TRBD2 (5 bases). CDR3 length equals 11 residues. Germline V gene lookup returns CDR1 DFQATT and CDR2 SNEGSKA (reference sequence).

The chain has TRBV7-8 and TRBJ2-1; D call uncertain. Per germline, CDR1 SGHVS and CDR2 FQNEAQ. Between the trimmed V and J ends, which lost 5 bases and 3 bases, there was a span of 14 bases. The CDR3 is 15 amino acids. The DNA for the CDR3 is TGTGCCAGCAGCCTCACTTCGCAGCGCTACAATGAGCAGTTCTTC. It specifies CASSLTSQRYNEQFF.

The chain joins TRBV9 to TRBJ2-1, with 7 positions matching TRBD1. The germline V gene encodes CDR1 SGDLS and CDR2 YYNGEE. J was trimmed by 0 bases and V by 4 bases; bases with no gene match: 10. The CDR3 consists of 17 residues. The CDR3, as DNA: TGTGCCAGCAGCCCGCGACTACAGGGGAGCTCCTACAATGAGCAGTTCTTC. Translation: CASSPRLQGSSYNEQFF.

The chain recombines TRBV6-1 with TRBJ2-1; 10 bases align to TRBD2. Germline CDR1 is MNHNS and CDR2 is SASEGT. The CDR3 extends over 18 amino acids. Trimming removed 6 bases from V and 4 bases from J; junction bases left unmatched: 15. CDR3 sequence: CASSSDLASGGDYNEQFF. CDR3 bases: TGTGCCAGCAGCTCCGACTTGGCTAGCGGGGGTGATTACAATGAGCAGTTCTTC.

The chain employs TRBV3-1 and TRBJ2-5; 10 nucleotides align to TRBD2. The CDR3 runs to 16 residues. Germline loops: CDR1 LGHDT, CDR2 YNNKEL (reference sequence). V dropped 0 bases and J dropped 4; count of bases not matched to a gene: 5. CDR3 residues: CASSQDLLAGVETQYF. The CDR3 DNA reads TGTGCCAGCAGCCAAGATCTTCTAGCGGGAGTAGAGACCCAGTACTTC.

This CDR3 reads CASSVRTLLENEQFF. The CDR3 nucleotides read TGTGCCAGCAGTGTTCGGACTCTCTTGGAGAATGAGCAGTTCTTC. J is TRBJ2-1 and V is TRBV2, with a tentative D call TRBD2 (5 bases). V was shortened by 4 bases and J by 7 bases, with 17 bases between the two germline ends. This CDR3 has 15 amino acids. Germline V gene sequence: CDR1 SNHLY, CDR2 FYNNEI.

This clonotype has just a few counts. CDR3 DNA: TGCGCCAGCAGCCAGTCAGGGTCTGGAAACACCATATATTTT. This translates into CASSQSGSGNTIYF. The V and J genes are TRBV4-1 and TRBJ1-3; maybe TRBD1 (5 bases). Per germline, CDR1 MGHRA and CDR2 YSYEKL. The germline V and J ends were trimmed by 3 bases and 1 base, with 7 bases remaining between them. The CDR3 has 14 residues.

This clonotype was recorded a few times. The rearrangement joins TRBV4-1 to TRBJ1-1; D not certain. The ends were cut back, 3 bases at V and 0 bases at J, with 14 bases in the middle. The CDR3 runs to 16 residues. The V gene's germline CDR1 is MGHRA and CDR2 YSYEKL. The CDR3 loop is CASSQTETGLNTEAFF. The CDR3 region has the DNA TGCGCCAGCAGCCAGACTGAGACGGGCTTGAACACTGAAGCTTTCTTT.

This clonotype appeared a few times. The germline gene is not matched at one end of the junction; a read error may be the cause. The chain has TRBV13 and TRBJ2-1; 8 bases match TRBD2. Germline V gives CDR1 PRHDT, CDR2 FYEKMQ (reference sequence). This CDR3 has 14 amino acids. CDR3 protein: CASNLAGTGDEQFF. As DNA, the CDR3 is TGTGCCAGCAACTTAGCGGGAACTGGCGATGAGCAGTTCTTC. The complete variable domain, with remaining parts taken from reference TRBV13 and TRBJ2-1, reads AAGVIQSPRHLIKEKRETATLKCYPIPRHDTVYWYQQGPGQDPQFLISFYEKMQSDKGSIPDRFSAQQFSDYHSELNMSSLELGDSALYFCASNLAGTGDEQFFGPGTRLTVL.

This clonotype appeared a single time. The chain uses TRBV28 and TRBJ2-1; tentatively, D is TRBD2 (7 bases). The CDR3 extends over 15 amino acids. Germline V CDR1 and CDR2: MDHEN, SYDVKM. Trimming pared 3 bases from V and 7 bases from J, leaving 16 bases between. The CDR3, as DNA: TGTGCCAGCAGTTTGAGGGGGGGGGCCATTAATGAGCAGTTCTTC. This sequence encodes CASSLRGGAINEQFF.